The rows below give T cell receptor beta chains drawn from one sample of a study of blood T cell repertoires in COVID-19. The repertoire was sequenced with immunoSEQ multiplex PCR; TCRdb's copy has only in-frame clones and lacks some. The sample lists 150,000 to 180,000 clones; around 80% were seen once. The sample was peripheral blood. These receptors were taken from a woman between 45 and 60 years old with acute or convalescent COVID-19. Both conserved end residues are part of each CDR3. The D gene is left open where the match is weak. A clone size is listed for some rows: how often the clone was seen (once, few, many), or a class if it is expanded.

len: 13
abundance: -
j_gene: TRBJ1-2
d_gene: -
v_gene: TRBV5-6
CDR3nt: TGTGCCAGCAGGCAACAGGGAATAGGTGGCTACACCTTC
CDR3aa: CASRQQGIGGYTF

len: 15
abundance: -
j_gene: TRBJ1-1
d_gene: TRBD1
v_gene: TRBV6-5
CDR3nt: TGTGCCAGCAGCCCGAACCACAGGGGTGACACTGAAGCTTTCTTT
CDR3aa: CASSPNHRGDTEAFF

len: 12
abundance: once
j_gene: TRBJ1-2
d_gene: TRBD1
v_gene: TRBV29-1
CDR3nt: TGCAGCTCGGGACAGGGGAACTATGGCTACACCTTC
CDR3aa: CSSGQGNYGYTF

len: 16
abundance: -
j_gene: TRBJ2-1
d_gene: -
v_gene: TRBV11-3
CDR3nt: TGTGCCAGCAGCTTAGGGGCTCTCTTCGACTACAATGAGCAGTTCTTC
CDR3aa: CASSLGALFDYNEQFF

len: 12
abundance: -
j_gene: TRBJ1-4
d_gene: -
v_gene: TRBV7-2
CDR3nt: TGTGCCAGCAGCCTAATCAGAGGGAAACTGTTTTTT
CDR3aa: CASSLIRGKLFF

len: 15
abundance: -
j_gene: TRBJ2-7
d_gene: TRBD2
v_gene: TRBV19
CDR3nt: TGTGCCAGTACCCCGCGGGGGGGGCGCTTATCCGGGCAGTACTTC
CDR3aa: CASTPRGGRLSGQYF

len: 16
abundance: -
j_gene: TRBJ1-2
d_gene: TRBD1
v_gene: TRBV3-1/TRBV3-2
CDR3nt: TGTGCCAGCAGCCTGCTGGACAGGGTTGATGGCTATGGCTACACCTTC
CDR3aa: CASSLLDRVDGYGYTF

len: 14
abundance: -
j_gene: TRBJ2-7
d_gene: TRBD1
v_gene: TRBV4-3
CDR3nt: TGCGCCAGCAGCCATACCGACAGGGCCTACGAGCAGTACTTC
CDR3aa: CASSHTDRAYEQYF

len: 16
abundance: -
j_gene: TRBJ2-2
d_gene: -
v_gene: TRBV5-6
CDR3nt: TGTGCCAGCAGCTTGTCGGGGTGGCAAAACACCGGGGAGCTGTTTTTT
CDR3aa: CASSLSGWQNTGELFF

len: 15
abundance: -
j_gene: TRBJ1-2
d_gene: -
v_gene: TRBV4-2
CDR3nt: TGTGCCAGCAGCCAACAGAAGACAGGCGGCTATGGCTACACCTTC
CDR3aa: CASSQQKTGGYGYTF

len: 18
abundance: -
j_gene: TRBJ1-6
d_gene: TRBD1
v_gene: TRBV4-3
CDR3nt: TGCGCCAGCAGCCTGCAGAGACAGGGGAGCTCCTATAATTCACCCCTCCACTTT
CDR3aa: CASSLQRQGSSYNSPLHF

len: 14
abundance: -
j_gene: TRBJ2-5
d_gene: TRBD2
v_gene: TRBV5-1
CDR3nt: TGCGCCAGCAGCCGAAGCGGGGCCTTCGAGACCCAGTACTTC
CDR3aa: CASSRSGAFETQYF

len: 13
abundance: few
j_gene: TRBJ1-5
d_gene: -
v_gene: TRBV6-2/TRBV6-3
CDR3nt: TGTGCCAGCAGTTACCAGTATCATCAGCCCCAGCATTTT
CDR3aa: CASSYQYHQPQHF

len: 15
abundance: -
j_gene: TRBJ2-5
d_gene: TRBD1
v_gene: TRBV2
CDR3nt: TGTGCCAGCAGTGATGGGACAGAGAGTGGGGAGACCCAGTACTTC
CDR3aa: CASSDGTESGETQYF

len: 13
abundance: -
j_gene: TRBJ1-6
d_gene: -
v_gene: TRBV11-2
CDR3nt: TGTGCCAGCAGCCTCGGACTGTATTCACCCCTCCACTTT
CDR3aa: CASSLGLYSPLHF

len: 14
abundance: -
j_gene: TRBJ2-1
d_gene: TRBD2
v_gene: TRBV28
CDR3nt: TGTGCCAGCAGTTTATGGACTAGCGGGAGTTCCCTGTTCTTC
CDR3aa: CASSLWTSGSSLFF

len: 13
abundance: -
j_gene: TRBJ1-2
d_gene: TRBD1
v_gene: TRBV6-5
CDR3nt: TGTGCCAGCAGGAGGGGACAGGTTTATGGCTACACCTTC
CDR3aa: CASRRGQVYGYTF

len: 14
abundance: once
j_gene: TRBJ2-7
d_gene: TRBD1
v_gene: TRBV18
CDR3nt: TGTGCCAGCTCACCTGGGACAGGGAACTACGAGCAGTACTTC
CDR3aa: CASSPGTGNYEQYF

len: 12
abundance: -
j_gene: TRBJ1-4
d_gene: TRBD1
v_gene: TRBV10-3
CDR3nt: TGTGCCATCAGTACAGGGGTTGAAAAACTGTTTTTT
CDR3aa: CAISTGVEKLFF

len: 13
abundance: -
j_gene: TRBJ1-1
d_gene: -
v_gene: TRBV19
CDR3nt: TGTGCCAGTAGTATAGGTAGACTCACTGAAGCTTTCTTT
CDR3aa: CASSIGRLTEAFF

len: 15
abundance: -
j_gene: TRBJ1-1
d_gene: TRBD1
v_gene: TRBV6-5
CDR3nt: TGTGCCAGCAGTTACTCTCGGGACAGAGACACTGAAGCTTTCTTT
CDR3aa: CASSYSRDRDTEAFF

len: 15
abundance: few
j_gene: TRBJ1-2
d_gene: TRBD1
v_gene: TRBV9
CDR3nt: TGTGCCAGCAGCGTAGAGGGTAGACAGGGGCATGGCTACACCTTC
CDR3aa: CASSVEGRQGHGYTF

len: 15
abundance: -
j_gene: TRBJ2-3
d_gene: TRBD2
v_gene: TRBV5-1
CDR3nt: TGCGCCAGCAGCTTTAGCGGGAAGAGCACAGATACGCAGTATTTT
CDR3aa: CASSFSGKSTDTQYF

len: 16
abundance: -
j_gene: TRBJ1-6
d_gene: -
v_gene: TRBV19
CDR3nt: TGTGCCAGTAGTTCCCTCGGGTTCCGACCCAATTCACCCCTCCACTTT
CDR3aa: CASSSLGFRPNSPLHF

len: 14
abundance: -
j_gene: TRBJ2-7
d_gene: TRBD1
v_gene: TRBV7-9
CDR3nt: TGTGCCAGCAGCACGGGACAGGGAACCTACGAGCAGTACTTC
CDR3aa: CASSTGQGTYEQYF

len: 16
abundance: -
j_gene: TRBJ2-1
d_gene: -
v_gene: TRBV6-1
CDR3nt: TGTGCCAGCAGTGCGACCCGGGTGGGCTCCTACAATGAGCAGTTCTTC
CDR3aa: CASSATRVGSYNEQFF

len: 13
abundance: -
j_gene: TRBJ2-7
d_gene: -
v_gene: TRBV2
CDR3nt: TGTGCCAGCAGTGGGTCCCCCCGGAGCGAGCAGTACTTC
CDR3aa: CASSGSPRSEQYF

len: 14
abundance: -
j_gene: TRBJ1-1
d_gene: TRBD1
v_gene: TRBV3-1/TRBV3-2
CDR3nt: TGTGCCAGCAGCCACGCGGACAGGGCGAGTGAAGCTTTCTTT
CDR3aa: CASSHADRASEAFF

len: 12
abundance: -
j_gene: TRBJ1-5
d_gene: -
v_gene: TRBV27
CDR3nt: TGTGCCAGCGGACGGGGAAATCAGCCCCAGCATTTT
CDR3aa: CASGRGNQPQHF

len: 15
abundance: -
j_gene: TRBJ2-5
d_gene: -
v_gene: TRBV2
CDR3nt: TGTGCCAGCAGTGAAGCGTCAGGGGCCTGGGAGACCCAGTACTTC
CDR3aa: CASSEASGAWETQYF

len: 13
abundance: few
j_gene: TRBJ1-2
d_gene: TRBD1
v_gene: TRBV6-6
CDR3nt: TGTGCCACCCTGGGACAGGGATTGAATGGCTACACCTTC
CDR3aa: CATLGQGLNGYTF

len: 17
abundance: -
j_gene: TRBJ2-1
d_gene: TRBD1
v_gene: TRBV27
CDR3nt: TGTGCCAGCAGGCTGACAGGGGGCCCGCCACCGATCAATGAGCAGTTCTTC
CDR3aa: CASRLTGGPPPINEQFF

len: 13
abundance: -
j_gene: TRBJ1-2
d_gene: TRBD1
v_gene: TRBV18
CDR3nt: TGTGCCAGCTCGTACCGGGACAGGGCTTCAAGTACCTTC
CDR3aa: CASSYRDRASSTF

len: 14
abundance: -
j_gene: TRBJ1-1
d_gene: -
v_gene: TRBV2
CDR3nt: TGTGCCAGCAGTGAATCCGGGATATACACTGAAGCTTTCTTT
CDR3aa: CASSESGIYTEAFF

len: 17
abundance: few
j_gene: TRBJ2-7
d_gene: -
v_gene: TRBV3-1/TRBV3-2
CDR3nt: TGTGCCAGCAGCCAAGCTTCGGGGGATTATCCTTACTACGAGCAGTACTTC
CDR3aa: CASSQASGDYPYYEQYF

len: 17
abundance: once
j_gene: TRBJ2-1
d_gene: TRBD2
v_gene: TRBV7-2
CDR3nt: TGTGCCAGCAGCTCGCATACAGTCGGGGGGAGCTACAATGAGCAGTTCTTC
CDR3aa: CASSSHTVGGSYNEQFF

len: 15
abundance: few
j_gene: TRBJ2-4
d_gene: -
v_gene: TRBV19
CDR3nt: TGTGCCAGTAGCCCAACACTAGGGCCACGAGACATTCAGTACTTC
CDR3aa: CASSPTLGPRDIQYF

len: 12
abundance: -
j_gene: TRBJ2-7
d_gene: -
v_gene: TRBV5-3
CDR3nt: TGTGCCAGAAGTCTCAGCTCCTACGAGCAGTACTTC
CDR3aa: CARSLSSYEQYF

len: 17
abundance: -
j_gene: TRBJ1-1
d_gene: TRBD1
v_gene: TRBV19
CDR3nt: TGTGCCAGTAGTTCCTTCACCGGGACAGGGGGGGGAACTGAAGCTTTCTTT
CDR3aa: CASSSFTGTGGGTEAFF

len: 16
abundance: -
j_gene: TRBJ1-2
d_gene: TRBD1
v_gene: TRBV28
CDR3nt: TGTGCCAGCAGCCCAGGGGGCGGGGGAAGGGGCTATGGCTACACCTTC
CDR3aa: CASSPGGGGRGYGYTF

len: 19
abundance: -
j_gene: TRBJ2-1
d_gene: TRBD2
v_gene: TRBV24-1
CDR3nt: TGTGCCACCAGTGATCACGCCCCCTCACTAGCGGGAGGGTGGGGTGAGCAGTTCTTC
CDR3aa: CATSDHAPSLAGGWGEQFF

len: 15
abundance: -
j_gene: TRBJ1-5
d_gene: -
v_gene: TRBV27
CDR3nt: TGTGCCAGCAGCACCAACGGGGGTAGCAATCAGCCCCAGCATTTT
CDR3aa: CASSTNGGSNQPQHF

len: 18
abundance: -
j_gene: TRBJ1-2
d_gene: TRBD1
v_gene: TRBV4-3
CDR3nt: TGCGCCAGCAGCCAAGGATGGGGACAGGGGGTTATTCGGTATGGCTACACCTTC
CDR3aa: CASSQGWGQGVIRYGYTF

len: 15
abundance: -
j_gene: TRBJ1-4
d_gene: -
v_gene: TRBV4-3
CDR3nt: TGCGCCAGCAGCCAAGTTACTAGCAGGAAGGAAAAACTGTTTTTT
CDR3aa: CASSQVTSRKEKLFF

len: 14
abundance: -
j_gene: TRBJ2-1
d_gene: -
v_gene: TRBV15
CDR3nt: TGTGCCACCAGCCGTCCGAGCTCCTACAATGAGCAGTTCTTC
CDR3aa: CATSRPSSYNEQFF

len: 14
abundance: -
j_gene: TRBJ1-4
d_gene: -
v_gene: TRBV5-1
CDR3nt: TGCGCCAGCAGTTACGGGGGTACTAATGAAAAACTGTTTTTT
CDR3aa: CASSYGGTNEKLFF

len: 16
abundance: -
j_gene: TRBJ2-3
d_gene: -
v_gene: TRBV7-2
CDR3nt: TGTGCCAGCAGCTTAGCGCCTAGCGCCTACACAGATACGCAGTATTTT
CDR3aa: CASSLAPSAYTDTQYF

len: 14
abundance: -
j_gene: TRBJ1-1
d_gene: TRBD1
v_gene: TRBV3-1/TRBV3-2
CDR3nt: TGTGCCAGCAGCGGACAGGACAAGAACACTGAAGCTTTCTTT
CDR3aa: CASSGQDKNTEAFF

len: 14
abundance: -
j_gene: TRBJ1-4
d_gene: TRBD1
v_gene: TRBV5-1
CDR3nt: TGCGCCAGCTCAGGGACAGGGGGTGGTGAAAAACTGTTTTTT
CDR3aa: CASSGTGGGEKLFF

len: 13
abundance: -
j_gene: TRBJ1-6
d_gene: -
v_gene: TRBV2
CDR3nt: TGTGCCAGCAGCACAGACTATAATTCACCCCTCCACTTT
CDR3aa: CASSTDYNSPLHF

len: 15
abundance: -
j_gene: TRBJ2-2
d_gene: TRBD2
v_gene: TRBV28
CDR3nt: TGTGCCAGCAGTTTAGGCGGGAGGGCGGCCGGGGAGCTGTTTTTT
CDR3aa: CASSLGGRAAGELFF

len: 15
abundance: -
j_gene: TRBJ2-3
d_gene: TRBD2
v_gene: TRBV7-3
CDR3nt: TGTGCCAGCAGCTTACCTAGCGGGATGACAGATACGCAGTATTTT
CDR3aa: CASSLPSGMTDTQYF